This T cell receptor (beta chain) was recovered during a study of blood T cell repertoires in COVID-19. Clones were sequenced by immunoSEQ multiplex PCR, and TCRdb holds only the in-frame ones, with some missing. The table has some 190,000 clones, roughly 84% seen once; the top ten hold 15% to 20%. This clone has just one count. Germline V gene data show CDR1 as MGHRA and CDR2 as YSYEKL. This CDR3 spans 15 amino acids. After removal of 0 bases from V and 9 bases from J, the junction contained 2 bases not matched to a gene. The chain joins TRBV4-1 to TRBJ1-6; 10 nucleotides line up with TRBD1. Sequenced sample: peripheral blood. This receptor was obtained from a person aged 65 to 85 with COVID-19, enrolled during active disease. In nucleotides, the CDR3 is TGCGCCAGCAGCCAAGAGGGGACAGGGGTTTCACCCCTCCACTTT. Translating gives CASSQEGTGVSPLHF.